The 25 T cell receptor beta chains in this list originate from one sample, sequenced in a study of T-cell memory formation after mild COVID-19. Using its own MiXCR run on the 5' RACE reads, TCRdb lists one record per CDR3 protein. The repertoire holds around 80,000 distinct CDR3 sequences, 13% seen once, with approximately 41% in the top ten. The material sequenced was PBMCs or a T cell subset sorted from them (not recorded which). These receptors were taken from a man aged 18 to 30 who had mild COVID-19 (a few samples of this study predate the infection). Cell type and time point are not known.

This clonotype was counted a few times. The gene calls are TRBV6-5 and TRBJ2-2, with TRBD1 as a possible D gene (6 bases). Looked up from germline, CDR1 is MNHEY and CDR2 is SVGAGI. CDR3 length: 14 amino acids. V was cut by 6 bases and J by 7 bases, with 15 bases left in between. CDR3 nucleotide sequence: TGTGCCAGCAGGGTTTTCAGGGGCTTCGGGGAGCTGTTTTTT. This gives the protein CASRVFRGFGELFF.

The rearrangement uses TRBV4-3 and TRBJ2-2; 7 bases map to TRBD2. Trimming took 0 bases from V and 4 from J; bases not matched to a gene: 8. This CDR3 spans 17 amino acids. The V gene's germline CDR1 is LGHNA and CDR2 YSLEER. CDR3 DNA sequence: TGCGCCAGCAGCCAAGACACAGAAGCGGGGCCCACCGGGGAGCTGTTTTTT. This translates into CASSQDTEAGPTGELFF.

This chain joins TRBV5-1 and TRBJ2-5; D uncertain. V lost 0 bases and J lost 3, with 6 bases in between. CDR3 length: 13 amino acids. CDR1 and CDR2 from the germline V gene are SGHRS and YFSETQ. The CDR3 sequence: CASSLVEEETQYF. DNA of the CDR3: TGCGCCAGCAGCTTGGTAGAGGAAGAGACCCAGTACTTC.

This clonotype has just a few counts. The chain's CDR3 is CASSLVGDGKNIQYF. The CDR3 nucleotides are TGTGCCAGCAGCTTAGTTGGGGACGGGAAAAACATTCAGTACTTC. The chain recombines TRBV7-8 with TRBJ2-4, with D perhaps TRBD1 or TRBD2 (5 bases each). The CDR3 extends over 15 amino acids. CDR1 is SGHVS, CDR2 FQNEAQ, per germline. V shed 1 base and J shed 4 bases, with 11 bases lying between them.

This clonotype was found a few times. The V and J genes are TRBV7-6 and TRBJ2-7, with no clear D. There are 15 residues in the CDR3. Germline V gene lookup returns CDR1 SGHVS and CDR2 FNYEAQ. The V end was cut by 3 bases, the J end by 0 bases, with 12 bases between. In nucleotides, the CDR3 is TGTGCCAGCAGCTTGGGCGAAAGAAGCTCCTACGAGCAGTACGTC. Its protein product is CASSLGERSSYEQYV.

The V gene is TRBV6-2 or TRBV6-3, the J gene TRBJ1-5; 7 nucleotides match TRBD1. The CDR3 loop spans 17 amino acids. J was trimmed by 8 bases and V by 7 bases; bases with no gene match: 20. The germline V gene encodes CDR1 MNHEY and CDR2 SVGEGT. CDR3 protein: CASKGWEGALALEPQHF. The CDR3 DNA reads TGTGCCAGCAAGGGGTGGGAGGGGGCGCTTGCCTTGGAGCCCCAGCATTTT.

The chain joins TRBV15 to TRBJ1-1; D is undetermined. Trimming cost V 0 bases and J 4 bases, with 6 bases left between them. The CDR3 is 13 amino acids. CDR1 and CDR2 from the germline V gene are LNHNV and YYDKDF (reference sequence). The CDR3 loop reads CATSRDRSTEAFF. The CDR3 DNA reads as TGTGCCACCAGCAGAGACAGGTCCACTGAAGCTTTCTTT.

This clonotype came up many times. The chain carries TRBV5-5 and TRBJ2-5; TRBD2 agrees at 7 bases. The CDR3 runs 13 residues. Unmatched junction bases numbered 4, after V lost 6 bases and J lost 2 bases. From germline, CDR1 is SGHKS and CDR2 YYEKEE (reference sequence). In DNA form, the CDR3 reads TGTGCCAGCACCCCGGGGGGTCAAGAGACCCAGTACTTC. The encoded protein is CASTPGGQETQYF.

V gene TRBV5-1 combines with J gene TRBJ1-1, with D possibly matching TRBD1 (5 bases). The V and J ends lost 1 base and 5 bases respectively, with 12 bases between them. The CDR3 loop spans 14 amino acids. Germline lookup yields CDR1 SGHRS and CDR2 YFSETQ. Written as DNA, the CDR3 is TGCGCCAGCAGCTTGAGAGGGGTTATAACTGAAGCTTTCTTT. Its protein is CASSLRGVITEAFF. The whole variable domain, filled in from reference TRBV5-1 and TRBJ1-1, reads KAGVTQTPRYLIKTRGQQVTLSCSPISGHRSVSWYQQTPGQGLQFLFEYFSETQRNKGNFPGRFSGRQFSNSRSEMNVSTLELGDSALYLCASSLRGVITEAFFGQGTRLTVV.

Regarding this clonotype: This may stem from a read error, because a much larger clone lies one nucleotide away. The CDR3 loop is CASSFSTSEQYF. The CDR3 DNA reads as TGTGCCAGCAGCTTCTCTACCTCCGAGCAGTACTTC. The chain carries TRBV11-2 and TRBJ2-7, with D unclear. The CDR3 totals 12 residues. Germline-derived CDR1 and CDR2 are SGHAT and FQNNGV. V was pared by 3 bases and J by 6 bases, with 9 bases between.

This chain joins TRBV29-1 and TRBJ1-6; 8 nucleotides match TRBD1. The length of the CDR3 is 15 residues. V trimming: 7 bases; J trimming: 8 bases; junction bases outside the gene matches: 13. Per germline, CDR1 SQVTM and CDR2 ANQGSEA. CDR3 region: CSARGPGGRDSPLHF. In DNA, the CDR3 is TGCAGCGCTCGCGGACCAGGGGGCCGGGATTCACCCCTCCACTTT.

The chain is built from TRBV7-3 and TRBJ2-2; D tentatively reads TRBD1 or TRBD2 (5 bases each). Germline-derived CDR1 and CDR2 are SGHTA and FQGTGA. Trimming shortened V by 5 bases and J by 5 bases, and 9 bases separated the two germline ends. The CDR3 is 13 residues long. CDR3 region: CASSPGTTGELFF. CDR3 sequence (DNA): TGTGCCAGCAGCCCAGGGACGACCGGGGAGCTGTTTTTT.

At least ten counts were recorded for this clonotype. The chain uses TRBV10-3 and TRBJ2-6, with unresolved D. Trimming cost V 0 bases and J 0 bases, with 3 bases left between them. Germline V CDR1 and CDR2: ENHRY, SYGVKD. This CDR3 has 15 residues. CDR3 region: CAISESSSGANVLTF. The CDR3 DNA sequence: TGTGCCATCAGTGAGTCCAGCTCTGGGGCCAACGTCCTGACTTTC.

The sample holds many counts of this clonotype. The V and J genes are TRBV7-8 and TRBJ2-3; D is tentatively TRBD1 or TRBD2 (5 bases each). CDR1 and CDR2 from the germline V gene are SGHVS and FQNEAQ. This CDR3 contains 14 residues. V was shortened by 2 bases and J by 9 bases, with 15 bases between the two germline ends. The CDR3 region has the DNA TGTGCCAGCAGCTTAAGTGGGGGTCTAGGCACGCAGTATTTT. Its translation: CASSLSGGLGTQYF.

This clonotype has only a few counts. The J gene is TRBJ1-5, the V gene TRBV24-1; possible D gene TRBD1, 5 bases. CDR3 length: 14 amino acids. CDR1 is KGHDR, CDR2 SFDVKD, per germline. The ends were cut back, 12 bases at V and 1 base at J, with 15 bases in the middle. The CDR3 reads CAAWGGDSNQPQHF. In DNA, the CDR3 is TGTGCCGCGTGGGGGGGGGACAGCAATCAGCCCCAGCATTTT.

This clonotype was recorded at least ten times. This chain links TRBV12-3 or TRBV12-4 with TRBJ2-3; unclear D gene. V lost 6 bases, J lost 6 bases, and 4 bases lay in between. This CDR3 comprises 10 residues. The CDR3 spells CASRADTQYF. DNA for the CDR3: TGTGCCAGCAGAGCGGATACGCAGTATTTT.

The sample holds a few counts of this clonotype. The chain recombines TRBV6-5 with TRBJ2-2; a possible D gene is TRBD2 (6 bases). This CDR3 region has 16 residues. Per the germline V gene, CDR1 is MNHEY and CDR2 is SVGAGI. V lost 2 bases and J 2 bases, leaving 12 bases between the germline ends. The CDR3 DNA is TGTGCCAGCAGTTACGGGCAGGGAGGAAACACCGGGGAGCTGTTTTTT. Translated: CASSYGQGGNTGELFF.

The V and J genes are TRBV7-6 and TRBJ1-1, with D perhaps matching TRBD1 (5 bases). The CDR3 covers 14 residues. The germline CDR1 and CDR2 sequences are SGHVS and FNYEAQ. The V and J ends lost 5 bases and 0 bases respectively, with 10 bases between them. CDR3 in amino acids: CASSRGQLNTEAFF. The CDR3 DNA reads as TGTGCCAGCAGCCGAGGACAACTGAACACTGAAGCTTTCTTT. The entire variable domain, with the rest obtained from reference TRBV7-6 and TRBJ1-1, is as follows: GAGVSQSPRYKVTKRGQDVALRCDPISGHVSLYWYRQALGQGPEFLTYFNYEAQQDKSGLPNDRFSAERPEGSISTLTIQRTEQRDSAMYRCASSRGQLNTEAFFGQGTRLTVV.

This clonotype was counted between two and nine times. The V gene is TRBV7-6, the J gene TRBJ2-5; 10 nucleotides align to TRBD2. Germline V CDR1 and CDR2: SGHVS, FNYEAQ. The CDR3 is 16 residues long. V lost 3 bases to trimming and J lost 3 bases; unmatched junction nucleotides: 7. In DNA form, the CDR3 reads TGTGCCAGCAGCTTGGCTAGCGGGGGAGGAGAAGAGACCCAGTACTTC. Residues: CASSLASGGGEETQYF.

This clonotype appeared a few times. In nucleotides, the CDR3 is TGTGCCAGCAGCCCCGGGAGGAGACCCGCGGATACGCAGTATTTT. It is translated as CASSPGRRPADTQYF. The chain is built from TRBV7-3 and TRBJ2-3, with TRBD2 matching 7 bases. CDR3 length equals 15 residues. The germline V gene has CDR1 SGHTA and CDR2 FQGTGA. V was pared by 5 bases and J by 6 bases, with 11 bases of the junction left unmatched.

The gene calls are TRBV4-2 and TRBJ2-5, with no clear D. The V gene's germline CDR1 is LGHNA and CDR2 YNFKEQ. This CDR3 is built from 13 residues. V lost 3 bases and J lost 4, with 9 bases in between. Written as DNA, the CDR3 is TGTGCCAGCAGCCAGTGGGATGGAGAGACCCAGTACTTC. This translates into CASSQWDGETQYF.

The table lists this clonotype with a few counts. V usage is TRBV7-9 and J usage is TRBJ2-1; possibly TRBD2 for D (6 bases). The CDR3 is 16 amino acids. The germline V gene encodes CDR1 SEHNR and CDR2 FQNEAQ (reference sequence). The V and J ends lost 3 bases and 9 bases respectively, with 21 bases between them. The CDR3 DNA reads as TGTGCCAGCAGCTTCACGCGGGACCGGGGGAACGGTGAGCAGTTCTTC. Protein: CASSFTRDRGNGEQFF.

This clonotype was recorded at least ten times. This rearrangement joins TRBV11-2 to TRBJ1-2; a weak D match, TRBD1 (6 bases). The germline CDR1 and CDR2 sequences are SGHAT and FQNNGV. This CDR3 region has 13 residues. Trimming left V 4 bases short and J 7 bases short, with 13 bases between. CDR3 nucleotide sequence: TGTGCCAGCAGCTCCGGAACAGGGTCTGGCTACACCTTC. Its protein product is CASSSGTGSGYTF.

This clonotype turned up a few times. V gene TRBV18 combines with J gene TRBJ1-5; 8 bases agree with TRBD1. Germline CDR1 and CDR2: KGHSH and LQKENI. This CDR3 is 17 amino acids long. The ends lost 0 bases at V and 2 bases at J; junction bases unmatched: 6. The CDR3 nucleotides read TGTGCCAGCTCACCACCCCCGGACAGGGTGGGCAATCAGCCCCAGCATTTT. Translation: CASSPPPDRVGNQPQHF.

This rearrangement joins TRBV4-3 to TRBJ1-1; D not resolved. Germline-derived CDR1 and CDR2 are LGHNA and YSLEER. V was cut by 2 bases and J by 4 bases, with 8 bases left in between. The CDR3 length is 13 residues. The CDR3 reads CASSQSEATEAFF. Here the CDR3 DNA reads TGCGCCAGCAGCCAAAGCGAGGCCACTGAAGCTTTCTTT.